A single sample gave rise to the 5 T cell receptor beta chains below, sequenced in a study of blood T cell repertoires in COVID-19 (dated by TCRdb to the early 2020s). Library method: the immunoSEQ multiplex PCR assay. The source is immuneACCESS, and TCRdb retained only in-frame sequences with V and J called. Part of the clones is not carried over; for the studies checked, unresolved V genes explain less than half of this, and the remainder is unexplained. The table for this sample lists approximately 120,000 clones; roughly 85% of them were counted only once. The biggest ten clones account for roughly 3% of the sample. The material sequenced was peripheral blood. These TCRs come from a woman over 75 with COVID-19, enrolled during active disease.

This clone appeared once. Relative to the germline gene, one junction end is altered; a read error may explain this. The V and J genes are TRBV6-5 and TRBJ2-7; 10 bases are a match to TRBD2. The CDR3 consists of 11 residues. Germline loops: CDR1 MNHEY, CDR2 SVGAGI. CDR3 nucleotide sequence: TGTGCCAGCGCGGGAGGTACTAGCGGGACCTTC. This translates into CASAGGTSGTF.

This clone was seen ten or more times. This chain connects TRBV27 to TRBJ1-2, with D tentatively TRBD1 (6 bases). V was trimmed by 1 base and J by 6 bases, leaving 15 bases between them. The V gene's germline CDR1 is MNHEY and CDR2 SMNVEV (reference sequence). The CDR3 is made up of 15 amino acids. The CDR3 bases are TGTGCCAGCAGTTTATACGCCGGGGGGCGAAATGGCTACACCTTC. Amino acids: CASSLYAGGRNGYTF.

In its sample, this clone was seen once. The rearrangement joins TRBV25-1 to TRBJ2-5; 8 bases map to TRBD2. Germline CDR1 reads MGHDK; CDR2 reads SYGVNS. This CDR3 region has 16 residues. The V gene end was trimmed by 2 bases and the J gene end by 5 bases; junction bases not matched to a gene: 10. The DNA for the CDR3 is TGTGCCAGCAGTGAAAGCGGGGGCAGGGATGGGGAGACCCAGTACTTC. Translating gives CASSESGGRDGETQYF.

J is TRBJ2-5 and V is TRBV19; 9 bases align to TRBD2. V lost 4 bases to trimming and J lost 5 bases; unmatched junction nucleotides: 8. The CDR3 covers 15 residues. CDR1 and CDR2 from the germline V gene are LNHDA and SQIVND (reference sequence). The CDR3 DNA reads TGTGCCAGTAGTAATAGCGGGAGCGGGGCGGAGACCCAGTACTTC. It yields the protein CASSNSGSGAETQYF.

The V gene is TRBV19, the J gene TRBJ1-5; 7 bases match TRBD1. CDR1 is LNHDA and CDR2 is SQIVND in the germline V gene (reference sequence). V was pared by 5 bases and J by 1 base, with 2 bases of the junction left unmatched. This CDR3 has 14 amino acids. The CDR3 DNA sequence: TGTGCCAGTAGTGCACAGGGGAGCAATCAGCCCCAGCATTTT. It yields the protein CASSAQGSNQPQHF. Variable domain in full (rest from reference TRBV19 and TRBJ1-5): DGGITQSPKYLFRKEGQNVTLSCEQNLNHDAMYWYRQDPGQGLRLIYYSQIVNDFQKGDIAEGYSVSREKKESFPLTVTSAQKNPTAFYLCASSAQGSNQPQHFGDGTRLSIL.